The sequence of this TCR beta chain was determined in a study of blood T cell repertoires in COVID-19. About the research overall: COVID-19 samples collected from the United States, Italy and Spain covered acute and convalescent phases.

Germline V gene sequence: CDR1 SGHRS, CDR2 YFSETQ. The CDR3 is 15 amino acids. V was pared by 4 bases and J by 4 bases, with 6 bases of the junction left unmatched. Data came from immunoSEQ multiplex PCR; TCRdb stores just in-frame clones and leaves some out. The data show about 110,000 clones, around 68% seen once. The sequenced sample consisted of peripheral blood. This clonotype originated in a woman aged 60-70 years with acute or convalescent COVID-19. This chain links TRBV5-1 with TRBJ1-2; 11 positions agree with TRBD1. The CDR3 DNA reads TGCGCCAGCAGCCCAGGACAGGGGGCTGCCTATGGCTACACCTTC. This sequence encodes CASSPGQGAAYGYTF. The variable domain in full, with the rest retrieved from reference TRBV5-1 and TRBJ1-2, is KAGVTQTPRYLIKTRGQQVTLSCSPISGHRSVSWYQQTPGQGLQFLFEYFSETQRNKGNFPGRFSGRQFSNSRSEMNVSTLELGDSALYLCASSPGQGAAYGYTFGSGTRLTVV.